A selection of T cell receptor beta chains follows, all from one sample in a study of blood T cells in healthy people across ages. TCRdb fed the 5' RACE reads into MiXCR, producing one record per CDR3 protein. The profile shows over 600,000 distinct CDR3 sequences, about half of them singletons. Sequencing used blood. The receptors originated from a man older than 75 in good health. Each CDR3 is given with its conserved first and last residue. A D gene is named only where the DNA matches it firmly. Size is omitted from some rows. Given values are once, few, many or a class for expanded clones.

D gene,clone size,V gene,CDR3 length,J gene,CDR3 protein,CDR3 DNA
NA,NA,TRBV4-1,15,TRBJ2-1,CASSQAAENSYEQFF,TGTGCCAGCAGCCAAGCGGCGGAGAACTCCTACGAGCAGTTCTTC
NA,NA,TRBV12-3/TRBV12-4,14,TRBJ2-1,CASSQHSSYNEQFF,TGTGCCAGCAGTCAACATAGCTCCTACAATGAGCAGTTCTTC
NA,few,TRBV27,14,TRBJ2-4,CASSFGDGKNIQYF,TGTGCCAGCAGTTTCGGGGATGGCAAAAACATTCAGTACTTC
NA,NA,TRBV7-8,15,TRBJ2-5,CASSSSIPGGETQYF,TGTGCCAGCAGCTCTTCGATTCCTGGGGGAGAGACCCAGTACTTC
NA,NA,TRBV14,13,TRBJ2-5,CASSQAGQETQYF,TGTGCCAGCAGCCAAGCAGGGCAAGAGACCCAGTACTTC
NA,few,TRBV12-3/TRBV12-4,12,TRBJ2-5,CASSSEPGRTYF,TGTGCCAGCAGTTCGGAACCGGGCCGAACGTACTTC
TRBD1,few,TRBV28,15,TRBJ2-4,CASSLNRGYKNIQYF,TGTGCCAGCAGTTTGAACAGGGGGTACAAAAACATTCAGTACTTC
TRBD2,few,TRBV10-3,15,TRBJ2-7,CAISSTSGRVHEQYF,TGTGCCATAAGCTCCACTAGCGGGAGGGTCCACGAGCAGTACTTC
TRBD2,many,TRBV6-2/TRBV6-3,15,TRBJ2-3,CASSWTSGSQGTQYF,TGTGCCAGCAGTTGGACTAGCGGCTCACAGGGTACGCAGTATTTT
TRBD2,many,TRBV3-1,18,TRBJ2-1,CASSQEASGGPNGNEQFF,TGTGCCAGCAGCCAAGAAGCTAGCGGGGGACCCAACGGCAATGAGCAGTTCTTC
TRBD2,NA,TRBV27,15,TRBJ2-1,CASTLAGGPYSEQFF,TGTGCCAGCACCTTAGCGGGGGGGCCGTACAGTGAGCAGTTCTTC
NA,few,TRBV6-6,12,TRBJ1-2,CASYTQSYGYTF,TGTGCCAGCTATACTCAGAGCTATGGCTACACCTTC
TRBD2,NA,TRBV27,15,TRBJ2-3,CASSLSILAGPTQYF,TGTGCCAGCAGTTTATCGATACTAGCGGGACCGACGCAGTATTTT
TRBD1,NA,TRBV4-3,16,TRBJ2-1,CASSQGRTGSYNEQFF,TGCGCCAGCAGCCAAGGGAGGACAGGCTCCTACAATGAGCAGTTCTTC
NA,NA,TRBV29-1,12,TRBJ1-4,CSVGRANEKLFF,TGCAGCGTTGGGCGGGCGAATGAAAAACTGTTTTTT
NA,few,TRBV21-1,16,TRBJ2-1,CASSKRGGRDSNEQFF,TGTGCCAGCAGCAAAAGGGGGGGTAGAGACTCCAATGAGCAGTTCTTC
TRBD1,NA,TRBV5-1,16,TRBJ1-4,CASSFEQGATNEKLFF,TGCGCCAGCAGCTTCGAACAGGGGGCAACTAATGAAAAACTGTTTTTT
TRBD1,NA,TRBV5-1,16,TRBJ2-2,CASSPRTGGGTGELFF,TGCGCCAGCAGCCCACGGACAGGGGGCGGCACCGGGGAGCTGTTTTTT
TRBD2,few,TRBV5-1,15,TRBJ2-1,CASSLDPSGRVEQFF,TGCGCCAGCAGCTTGGATCCTAGCGGGAGGGTTGAGCAGTTCTTC
NA,NA,TRBV2,15,TRBJ2-3,CASRRTLVDLNRQYF,TGTGCCAGCAGGAGAACACTGGTGGATTTGAACCGGCAGTATTTT
TRBD1,many,TRBV7-9,16,TRBJ1-1,CASSPRTGGSGTEAFF,TGTGCCAGCAGCCCCCGGACAGGGGGAAGCGGCACTGAAGCTTTCTTT
NA,NA,TRBV27,15,TRBJ1-6,CASSPGAGVNSPLHF,TGTGCCAGCAGCCCCGGAGCAGGAGTAAACTCACCCCTCCACTTT
TRBD2,NA,TRBV3-1,16,TRBJ2-7,CTSSQAGTSGSHEQYF,TGTACCAGCAGCCAAGCTGGGACTAGCGGGAGCCACGAGCAGTACTTC
TRBD2,once,TRBV6-2/TRBV6-3,18,TRBJ2-1,CASSGPTSGGPVYNEQFF,TGTGCCAGCAGTGGCCCGACTAGCGGGGGTCCAGTTTACAATGAGCAGTTCTTC
NA,NA,TRBV12-3/TRBV12-4,15,TRBJ2-2,CASSLLGRGTGELFF,TGTGCCAGCAGTTTATTGGGACGGGGCACCGGGGAGCTGTTTTTT
NA,many,TRBV12-3/TRBV12-4,13,TRBJ2-7,CASSFGTQYEQYF,TGTGCCAGCAGTTTCGGGACACAATACGAGCAGTACTTC
TRBD1,NA,TRBV4-1,17,TRBJ2-2,CASSLEQTGANTGELFF,TGCGCCAGCAGCCTCGAACAGACAGGGGCGAACACCGGGGAGCTGTTTTTT
NA,few,TRBV6-5,14,TRBJ2-7,CASSYPQAPYEQYF,TGTGCCAGCAGTTACCCACAAGCCCCCTACGAGCAGTACTTC
TRBD1,NA,TRBV10-3,15,TRBJ1-1,CAISPQGQGETEAFF,TGTGCCATCAGCCCACAGGGACAGGGGGAAACTGAAGCTTTCTTT
NA,NA,TRBV4-2,15,TRBJ2-5,CASSQDVAGQETQYF,TGTGCCAGCAGCCAAGACGTGGCTGGACAAGAGACCCAGTACTTC
TRBD1,NA,TRBV12-3/TRBV12-4,18,TRBJ1-5,CASSPWGTATLINQPQHF,TGTGCCAGCAGTCCCTGGGGGACAGCCACTTTAATTAATCAGCCCCAGCATTTT
TRBD1,many,TRBV7-3,13,TRBJ2-5,CASSSQGAETQYF,TGTGCCAGCAGCTCACAGGGGGCGGAGACCCAGTACTTC
TRBD2,NA,TRBV5-1,14,TRBJ2-7,CASSWSTREDEQYF,TGCGCCAGCAGCTGGTCAACTCGGGAGGACGAGCAGTACTTC
TRBD2,NA,TRBV12-3/TRBV12-4,14,TRBJ2-1,CASRGGSSYNEQFF,TGTGCCAGCAGGGGCGGGAGTTCCTACAATGAGCAGTTCTTC
NA,NA,TRBV11-1,14,TRBJ2-5,CASTGRASGETQYF,TGTGCCAGCACGGGCAGGGCGAGTGGAGAGACCCAGTACTTC
NA,few,TRBV6-2/TRBV6-3,14,TRBJ2-7,CASSYSAGSYEQYF,TGTGCCAGCAGTTACTCGGCAGGGTCGTACGAGCAGTACTTC
NA,NA,TRBV7-3,18,TRBJ1-5,CASSPIGRTMGPNQPQHF,TGTGCCAGCAGCCCAATCGGGCGGACGATGGGGCCTAATCAGCCCCAGCATTTT
TRBD2,once,TRBV20-1,13,TRBJ2-5,CSARPGGQETQYF,TGCAGTGCCCGCCCCGGGGGGCAAGAGACCCAGTACTTC
NA,NA,TRBV2,15,TRBJ1-4,CASSEGNGINEKLFF,TGTGCCAGCAGTGAAGGAAACGGAATAAATGAAAAACTGTTTTTT
NA,once,TRBV29-1,13,TRBJ2-3,CSVVLPMADTQYF,TGCAGCGTGGTACTCCCGATGGCAGATACGCAGTATTTT
NA,few,TRBV12-3/TRBV12-4,16,TRBJ2-1,CASSFSRAGAYNEQFF,TGTGCCAGCAGTTTCTCTAGAGCTGGGGCCTACAATGAGCAGTTCTTC
TRBD2,many,TRBV15,15,TRBJ2-1,CATSLTGTTYNEQFF,TGTGCCACCAGCTTGACCGGGACTACCTACAATGAGCAGTTCTTC
TRBD1,NA,TRBV27,13,TRBJ1-5,CASSTGGNQPQHF,TGTGCCAGCAGTACAGGGGGCAATCAGCCCCAGCATTTT
NA,NA,TRBV24-1,13,TRBJ2-5,CATSDSGQETQYF,TGTGCCACCAGTGACTCAGGGCAAGAGACCCAGTACTTC